What follows are 10 T cell receptor beta chains derived from one specimen sequenced in a study of molecular identifiers for immune sequencing clone quantification. TCRdb analysed the PCR reads with MiXCR anew, one entry per CDR3 protein. The sample yields under 650,000 distinct CDR3 sequences, 15% to 20% seen once. The sequenced sample was naive CD8+ T cells from blood, with Jurkat cell RNA spiked in. Subset meaning: FACS-sorted CD8+CD4-CCR7+CD45RA+ naive T cells. Receptors originate from a human donor in good health. Some libraries in this study had Jurkat cell RNA spiked in.

This clonotype is a singleton in its sample. It may be a read error: a sequence one base away is much more abundant. The V and J genes are TRBV4-3 and TRBJ1-4, with a weak D call TRBD1 (6 bases). The CDR3 length is 15 residues. V lost 2 bases and J lost 8, with 15 bases in between. Germline V lookup: CDR1 LGHNA, CDR2 YSLEER. The CDR3 sequence is CASSQKRGAGEKLFF. The CDR3 coding sequence is TGCGCCAGCAGCCAAAAACGGGGGGCTGGCGAAAAACTGTTTTTT.

A remark on this clonotype: Mismatch with germline at one junction end may stem from a read error. This chain connects TRBV7-8 to TRBJ2-7; 9 bases line up with TRBD1. CDR1 and CDR2 from the germline V gene are SGHVS and FQNEAQ. This CDR3 is built from 16 residues. The CDR3 sequence: CASGLVGQGSLYEQYF. CDR3 DNA: TGTGCCAGCGGCTTAGTCGGACAGGGGTCTCTGTACGAGCAGTACTTC.

In this sample, this clonotype turned up once. Being one base from a much bigger clone, this may be a read error. The chain recombines TRBV4-3 with TRBJ2-3; D remains unclear. The ends were cut back, 3 bases at V and 5 bases at J, with 12 bases in the middle. This CDR3 has 14 amino acids. The germline gives CDR1 LGHNA, CDR2 YSLEER. DNA of the CDR3: TGCGCCAGCAGCCATGGGTCCAATGTAGATACGCAGTATTTT. Its translation: CASSHGSNVDTQYF.

This clonotype was picked up many times. CDR3 sequence reads: CAIHGAHTEAFF. The CDR3 bases are TGTGCCATCCACGGGGCTCACACTGAAGCTTTCTTT. This chain joins TRBV6-1 and TRBJ1-1; D might be TRBD1 (5 bases). This CDR3 comprises 12 residues. Germline loops: CDR1 MNHNS, CDR2 SASEGT. Trimming pared 10 bases from V and 3 bases from J, leaving 12 bases between.

On this clonotype: Because it lacks the conserved phenylalanine or tryptophan at the end, this CDR3 is likely a read error. This chain uses TRBV7-9 with TRBJ2-2; D uncertain. The germline V and J ends were trimmed by 5 bases and 6 bases, with 10 bases remaining between them. CDR1 is SEHNR, CDR2 FQNEAQ, per germline (reference sequence). The CDR3 consists of 13 residues. The CDR3 coding sequence is TGTGCCAGCAGCCCCACTTTGCCCGGGGAGCTGTTTCTT. Translated: CASSPTLPGELFL.

Comment on this clonotype: Germline is not matched at one junction end, which may reflect a read error. The genes are TRBV13 and TRBJ2-2; tentatively, D is TRBD1 (6 bases). The CDR3 covers 19 residues. Germline CDR1 PRHDT, CDR2 FYEKMQ (reference sequence). The CDR3 spells CASSLGRLQGFANIGELFF. CDR3 sequence (DNA): TGTGCCAGCAGCTTAGGCCGTCTTCAGGGGTTCGCGAACATCGGGGAGCTGTTTTTT.

On this clonotype itself: Just one base apart from a much larger clone, this may be a read error. V gene TRBV19 combines with J gene TRBJ2-3, with 7 bases lining up with TRBD2. The CDR3 is made up of 15 amino acids. Germline assignment: CDR1 LNHDA and CDR2 SQIVND (reference sequence). Here the CDR3 DNA reads TGTGCCGGTAGTATAATCACGGGAGGTACAGATACGCAGTATTTT. It translates to CAGSIITGGTDTQYF.

This clonotype was seen only a few times. This chain connects TRBV7-2 to TRBJ2-1, with TRBD2 matching over 8 bases. Per germline, CDR1 SGHTA and CDR2 FQGNSA. Trimming removed 1 base from V and 8 bases from J; junction bases left unmatched: 4. This CDR3 has 14 residues. CDR3 sequence reads: CASSLVRTSYEQFF. CDR3 nucleotides: TGTGCCAGCAGCTTAGTGAGGACTAGCTATGAGCAGTTCTTC.

Remarks on this clonotype: This may be a read error, as it is one base from a much larger clone. The chain carries TRBV7-9 and TRBJ2-5, with TRBD2 identical over 10 bases. V lost 1 base to trimming and J lost 7 bases; unmatched junction nucleotides: 9. This CDR3 comprises 16 residues. The germline gives CDR1 SEHNR, CDR2 FQNEAQ (reference sequence). CDR3 residues: CASSLVLAGVRGTQYF. DNA for the CDR3: TGTGCCAGCAGCTTAGTCCTAGCGGGGGTTCGGGGGACCCAGTACTTC.

This clonotype was seen ten or more times. This sequence joins TRBV4-1 and TRBJ2-3; D may be TRBD2 (6 bases). The germline CDR1 and CDR2 sequences are MGHRA and YSYEKL. There are 17 residues in the CDR3. V shed 2 bases and J shed 1 base, with 16 bases lying between them. DNA for the CDR3: TGCGCCAGCAGCCAAACCACGACTAGTTTCGGCACAGATACGCAGTATTTT. Its protein is CASSQTTTSFGTDTQYF.